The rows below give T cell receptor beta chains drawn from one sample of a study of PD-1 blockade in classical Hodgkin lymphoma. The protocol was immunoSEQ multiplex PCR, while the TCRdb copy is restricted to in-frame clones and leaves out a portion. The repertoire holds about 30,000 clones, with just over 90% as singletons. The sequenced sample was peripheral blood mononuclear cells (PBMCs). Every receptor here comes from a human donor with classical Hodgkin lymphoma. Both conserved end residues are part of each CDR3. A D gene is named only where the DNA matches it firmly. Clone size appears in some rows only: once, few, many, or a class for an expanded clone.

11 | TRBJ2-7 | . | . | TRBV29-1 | TGCAGCGTTGGCAGGGACTACGAGCAGTACTTC | CSVGRDYEQYF
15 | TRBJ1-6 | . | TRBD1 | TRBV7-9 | TGTGCCAGCAGCTTAGGGACAGGTTCTGATTCACCCCTCCACTTT | CASSLGTGSDSPLHF
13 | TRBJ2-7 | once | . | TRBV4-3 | TGCGCCAGCAGCCAAGGGGGGGGGCTGGAGCAGTACTTC | CASSQGGGLEQYF
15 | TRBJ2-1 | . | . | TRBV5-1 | TGCGCCAGCAGCTTAGCGGCAAGCTCCTACAATGAGCAGTTCTTC | CASSLAASSYNEQFF
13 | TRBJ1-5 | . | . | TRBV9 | TGTGCCAGCAGTAGGGGGGAGTCGTCGCCCCAGCATTTT | CASSRGESSPQHF
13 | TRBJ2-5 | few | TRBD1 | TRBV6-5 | TGTGCCAGCAGACAGGGGGCCTGGGAGACCCAGTACTTC | CASRQGAWETQYF
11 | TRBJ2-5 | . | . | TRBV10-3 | TGTGCCATCGGCGAGGGGGAGACCCAGTACTTC | CAIGEGETQYF
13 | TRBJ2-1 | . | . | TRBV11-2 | TGTGCCAGCAGCTTTAGTGAGATCAATGAGCAGTTCTTC | CASSFSEINEQFF
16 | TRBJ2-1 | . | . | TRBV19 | TGTGCCAGTAGTATAATTTCAAGCGGTTACCACAATGAGCAGTTCTTC | CASSIISSGYHNEQFF
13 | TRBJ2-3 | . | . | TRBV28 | TGTGCCAGCAGTTTACCTGCCACAGATACGCAGTATTTT | CASSLPATDTQYF
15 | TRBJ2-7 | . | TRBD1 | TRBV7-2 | TGTGCCAGCACCTGGTCCGGACAGGATGACTACGAGCAGTACTTC | CASTWSGQDDYEQYF
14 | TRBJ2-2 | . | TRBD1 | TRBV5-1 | TGCGCCAGCAGCCAACAGGGGTACACCGGGGAGCTGTTTTTT | CASSQQGYTGELFF
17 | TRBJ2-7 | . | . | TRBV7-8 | TGTGCCAGCAGCTTAGCCCCCTTGGGGGCATTCTCCTACGAGCAGTACTTC | CASSLAPLGAFSYEQYF
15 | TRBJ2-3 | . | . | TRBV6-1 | TGTGCCAGCAGTGACTCCAGGGACCCCACAGATACGCAGTATTTT | CASSDSRDPTDTQYF
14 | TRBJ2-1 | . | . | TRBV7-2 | TGTGCCAGCAGCCCAGGGGCGGAGTACAATGAGCAGTTCTTC | CASSPGAEYNEQFF
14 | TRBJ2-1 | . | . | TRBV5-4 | TGTGCCAGCAGCTCCAGCGGCTCCTACAATGAGCAGTTCTTC | CASSSSGSYNEQFF
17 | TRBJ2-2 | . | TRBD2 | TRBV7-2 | TGTGCCAGCAGCTTATTCTTCCGGACTAGTGGCACCGGGGAGCTGTTTTTT | CASSLFFRTSGTGELFF
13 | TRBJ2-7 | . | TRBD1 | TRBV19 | TGTGCCAGTAGTACGGACAGGGAAGGCGAGCAGTACTTC | CASSTDREGEQYF
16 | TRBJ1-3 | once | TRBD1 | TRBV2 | TGTGCCAGCAGTGTTACGGACAGGGGTATTGGAAACACCATATATTTT | CASSVTDRGIGNTIYF
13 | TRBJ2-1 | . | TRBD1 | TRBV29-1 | TGCAGCCGAACAGGGGTCCTTGGGGATGAGCAGTTCTTC | CSRTGVLGDEQFF
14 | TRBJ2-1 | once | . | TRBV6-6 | TGTGCCAGCAGTCAAGACTGGTCCTACAATGAGCAGTTCTTC | CASSQDWSYNEQFF
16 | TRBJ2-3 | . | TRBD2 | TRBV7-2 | TGTGCCAGCAGCTTAGTAGCGGGTGATTTCACAGATACGCAGTATTTT | CASSLVAGDFTDTQYF